A single sample gave rise to the 21 T cell receptor beta chains below, sequenced in a study of monozygotic twins with inflammatory bowel disease. One entry per CDR3 protein, without DNA, is what TCRdb gives after re-calling the 5' RACE reads. Recorded here are fewer than 550,000 distinct CDR3 sequences; the top ten clones represent roughly 2.5%. The sequencing input was blood. These TCRs come from a human donor with ulcerative colitis or Crohn's disease, or a healthy co-twin of an affected twin (not recorded which).

This chain uses TRBV12-3 or TRBV12-4 with TRBJ1-5; TCRdb's assignment of TRBD1 cannot be checked, as there is no DNA. The CDR3 covers 13 residues. Here the CDR3 reads CASGRTGGQPQHF.

The rearrangement links TRBV7-2 to TRBJ1-6; TCRdb's D call of TRBD1 is untestable without DNA. This CDR3 spans 14 amino acids. Germline CDR1 SGHTA, CDR2 FQGNSA. The CDR3: CASSYDSGNSPLHF.

This chain links TRBV20-1 with TRBJ2-5; without DNA, the TCRdb call of TRBD2 cannot be checked. The germline V gene has CDR1 DFQATT and CDR2 SNEGSKA (reference sequence). This CDR3 spans 14 amino acids. CDR3 sequence: CSAISGGDQETQYF.

The chain recombines TRBV14 with TRBJ2-1; absent DNA, TCRdb's TRBD2 call cannot be checked. CDR3 length: 16 residues. CDR1 is SGHDN and CDR2 is FVKESK in the germline V gene. The CDR3 sequence: CASSPYGLAGTNEQFF.

The gene calls are TRBV28 and TRBJ1-5; TCRdb reports TRBD1, a call that lacks DNA to check it against. CDR1 and CDR2 (germline): MDHEN, SYDVKM. CDR3 length equals 14 residues. CDR3: CASSLTGDNQPQHF. The full variable domain, its missing parts supplied by reference TRBV28 and TRBJ1-5, is DVKVTQSSRYLVKRTGEKVFLECVQDMDHENMFWYRQDPGLGLRLIYFSYDVKMKEKGDIPEGYSVSREKKERFSLILESASTNQTSMYLCASSLTGDNQPQHFGDGTRLSIL.

V usage is TRBV29-1 and J usage is TRBJ2-3; there is no DNA to check the TCRdb D call of TRBD2. The CDR3 is 14 amino acids. Germline V gives CDR1 SQVTM, CDR2 ANQGSEA. CDR3 sequence: CSVDVVGVADTQYF.

The chain carries TRBV5-1 and TRBJ2-3; checking the TCRdb D call of TRBD2 is not possible without DNA. The CDR3 consists of 14 residues. Germline V gene data show CDR1 as SGHRS and CDR2 as YFSETQ. This CDR3 reads CASSLYGTQDTQYF. The full variable domain, rest sourced from reference TRBV5-1 and TRBJ2-3, is KAGVTQTPRYLIKTRGQQVTLSCSPISGHRSVSWYQQTPGQGLQFLFEYFSETQRNKGNFPGRFSGRQFSNSRSEMNVSTLELGDSALYLCASSLYGTQDTQYFGPGTRLTVL.

The V gene is TRBV12-3 or TRBV12-4, the J gene TRBJ1-6. The CDR3 loop spans 15 amino acids. CDR3 residues: CASSISGLLHSPLHF.

This CDR3 is CASRPGQLNNEQFF. This chain uses TRBV5-1 with TRBJ2-1; without DNA, the TCRdb call of TRBD1 cannot be checked. The CDR3 has 14 residues. Germline V gives CDR1 SGHRS, CDR2 YFSETQ.

V is TRBV18 and J is TRBJ1-5. This CDR3 has 14 residues. Germline values: CDR1 KGHSH, CDR2 LQKENI. CDR3 residues: CASSQTGGDQPQHF.

This chain uses TRBV11-2 with TRBJ2-7; TCRdb selects TRBD2, and the lack of DNA leaves this call unchecked. Looked up from germline, CDR1 is SGHAT and CDR2 is FQNNGV. This CDR3 is built from 14 residues. The CDR3: CASSSKLGHYEQYF.

V and J are TRBV7-9 and TRBJ2-7. From germline, CDR1 is SEHNR and CDR2 FQNEAQ (reference sequence). This CDR3 spans 13 amino acids. CDR3 loop: CASSLDRTYEQYF. The variable domain in full, with the rest retrieved from reference TRBV7-9 and TRBJ2-7, is DTGVSQNPRHKITKRGQNVTFRCDPISEHNRLYWYRQTLGQGPEFLTYFQNEAQLEKSRLLSDRFSAERPKGSFSTLEIQRTEQGDSAMYLCASSLDRTYEQYFGPGTRLTVT.

CDR3: CASSQEYGEQYF. V gene TRBV3-1 combines with J gene TRBJ2-7. The V gene's germline CDR1 is LGHDT and CDR2 YNNKEL (reference sequence). This CDR3 is built from 12 residues.

The chain couples TRBV20-1 to TRBJ2-1. Germline loops: CDR1 DFQATT, CDR2 SNEGSKA (reference sequence). The length of the CDR3 is 13 residues. CDR3 in amino acids: CSASGSLNNEQFF.

Here the CDR3 reads CASSTAYGTSYGYTF. The rearrangement uses TRBV4-1 and TRBJ1-2. Germline assignment: CDR1 MGHRA and CDR2 YSYEKL. The CDR3 length is 15 residues.

The rearrangement uses TRBV29-1 and TRBJ2-1. Germline values: CDR1 SQVTM, CDR2 ANQGSEA. CDR3 length equals 14 residues. CDR3 sequence: CSVEGVGSYNEQFF.

The chain is built from TRBV7-2 and TRBJ2-7; lacking DNA, the TRBD1 call made by TCRdb goes unchecked. This CDR3 region has 13 residues. CDR1 SGHTA and CDR2 FQGNSA come from the germline V gene. The CDR3 loop is CASSFLQGIEQYF. Full variable domain (outside the CDR3, taken from reference TRBV7-2 and TRBJ2-7): GAGVSQSPSNKVTEKGKDVELRCDPISGHTALYWYRQSLGQGLEFLIYFQGNSAPDKSGLPSDRFSAERTGGSVSTLTIQRTQQEDSAVYLCASSFLQGIEQYFGPGTRLTVT.

This rearrangement joins TRBV3-1 to TRBJ2-5; there is no DNA to check the TCRdb D call of TRBD2. The CDR3 consists of 16 residues. From germline, CDR1 is LGHDT and CDR2 YNNKEL (reference sequence). The CDR3: CASSQERAGAQRTQYF.

The genes are TRBV5-6 and TRBJ1-1. This CDR3 is built from 14 residues. Germline assignment: CDR1 SGHDT and CDR2 YYEEEE. The CDR3 loop reads CASSFWDRNTEAFF.

This chain connects TRBV20-1 to TRBJ2-7; there is no DNA to check the TCRdb D call of TRBD2. The CDR3 is 13 amino acids. Germline values: CDR1 DFQATT, CDR2 SNEGSKA (reference sequence). CDR3: CSATSGRAYEQYF.

This chain uses TRBV6-5 with TRBJ2-7; absent DNA, TCRdb's TRBD1 call cannot be checked. Germline values: CDR1 MNHEY, CDR2 SVGAGI. The CDR3 totals 13 residues. CDR3 sequence reads: CASGLTGPYEQYF.